This T cell receptor (beta chain) was identified during a study of OX40 agonist ivuxolimab in advanced cancers. Findings and limits, study-wide: The work left the antigen specificity of expanded peripheral T cells undetermined. CD4+ and CD8+ blood T cells expanded clonally by week 6 at 0.1 to 3.0 mg/kg.

The data were produced by immunoSEQ multiplex PCR, yet TCRdb's version contains in-frame clones alone and is incomplete. In the table there are tens of thousands of clones, over 75% of which are singletons. In the case of this clone: Antigen specificity is unknown.

CDR3 length: 16 residues. V dropped 0 bases and J dropped 2 bases, with 11 bases sitting between them. Germline V CDR1 and CDR2: LGHNA, YNFKEQ. The chain uses TRBV4-2 and TRBJ2-4; D tentatively fits TRBD1 or TRBD2 (6 bases each). This clonotype originated in an adult with an advanced solid tumor such as melanoma, head and neck, liver or kidney cancer. Sequenced material: CD4+ or CD8+ T cells sorted from blood, taken in a trial of the OX40 agonist ivuxolimab. The CDR3 sequence is CASSQELGGSKNIQYF. The CDR3 coding sequence is TGTGCCAGCAGCCAAGAGTTGGGGGGCTCCAAAAACATTCAGTACTTC.